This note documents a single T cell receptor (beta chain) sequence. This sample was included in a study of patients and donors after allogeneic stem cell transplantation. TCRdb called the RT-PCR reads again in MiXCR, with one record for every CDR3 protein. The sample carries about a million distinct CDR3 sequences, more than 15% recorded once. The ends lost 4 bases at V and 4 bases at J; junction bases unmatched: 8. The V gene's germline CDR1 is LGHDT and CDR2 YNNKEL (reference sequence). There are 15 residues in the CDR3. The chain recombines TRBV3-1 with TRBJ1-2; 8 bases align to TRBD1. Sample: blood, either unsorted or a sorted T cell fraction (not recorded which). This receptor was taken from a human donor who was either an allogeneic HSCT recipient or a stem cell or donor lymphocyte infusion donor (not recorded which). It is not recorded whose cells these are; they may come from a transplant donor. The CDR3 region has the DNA TGTGCCAGCAGCCCTCGTGGACAGGGAATCTATGGCTACACCTTC. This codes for CASSPRGQGIYGYTF. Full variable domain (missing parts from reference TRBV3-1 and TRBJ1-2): DTAVSQTPKYLVTQMGNDKSIKCEQNLGHDTMYWYKQDSKKFLKIMFSYNNKELIINETVPNRFSPKSPDKAHLNLHINSLELGDSAVYFCASSPRGQGIYGYTFGSGTRLTVV.